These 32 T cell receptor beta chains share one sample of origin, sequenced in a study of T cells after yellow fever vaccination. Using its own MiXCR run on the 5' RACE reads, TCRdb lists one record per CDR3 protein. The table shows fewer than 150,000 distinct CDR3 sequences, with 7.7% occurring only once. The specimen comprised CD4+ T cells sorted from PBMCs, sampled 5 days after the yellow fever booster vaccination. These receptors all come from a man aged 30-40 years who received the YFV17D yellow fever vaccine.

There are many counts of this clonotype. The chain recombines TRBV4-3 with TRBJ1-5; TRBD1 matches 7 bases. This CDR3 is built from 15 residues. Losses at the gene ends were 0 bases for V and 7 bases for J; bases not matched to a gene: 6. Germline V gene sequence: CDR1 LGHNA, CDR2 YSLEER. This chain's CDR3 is CASSQDRQGGQPQHF. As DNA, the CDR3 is TGCGCCAGCAGCCAAGATCGACAGGGAGGACAGCCCCAGCATTTT.

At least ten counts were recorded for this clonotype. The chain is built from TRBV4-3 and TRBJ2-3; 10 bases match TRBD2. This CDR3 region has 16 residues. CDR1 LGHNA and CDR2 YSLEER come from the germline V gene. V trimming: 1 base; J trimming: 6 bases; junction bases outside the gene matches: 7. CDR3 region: CASSQGGAGGWDTQYF. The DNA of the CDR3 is TGCGCCAGCAGCCAAGGCGGAGCGGGAGGGTGGGATACGCAGTATTTT.

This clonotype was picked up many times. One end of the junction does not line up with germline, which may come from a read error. Here the CDR3 DNA reads TGTGCTAGCAGCCAAGGACAGGGGACAACCTACGAGCAGTACTTC. It yields the protein CASSQGQGTTYEQYF. V and J are TRBV7-7 and TRBJ2-7; 9 bases map to TRBD1. CDR3 size: 15 residues. Germline CDR1 reads SSHAT; CDR2 reads FNYEAQ (reference sequence).

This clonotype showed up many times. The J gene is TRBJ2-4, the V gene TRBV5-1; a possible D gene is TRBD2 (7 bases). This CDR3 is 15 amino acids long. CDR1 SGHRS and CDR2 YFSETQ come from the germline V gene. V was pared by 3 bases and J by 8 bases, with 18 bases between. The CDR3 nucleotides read TGCGCCAGCAGCTGGGCGAGTGGGGGGGCTGACATTCAGTACTTC. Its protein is CASSWASGGADIQYF.

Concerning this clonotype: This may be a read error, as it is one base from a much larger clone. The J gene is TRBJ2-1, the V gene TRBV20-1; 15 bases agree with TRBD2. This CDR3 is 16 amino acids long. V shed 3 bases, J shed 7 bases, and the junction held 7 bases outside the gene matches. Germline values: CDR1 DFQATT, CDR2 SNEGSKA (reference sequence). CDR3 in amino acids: CSASSAGTSGRNEQFF. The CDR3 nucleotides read TGCAGTGCTAGCTCCGCCGGGACTAGCGGGAGGAATGAGCAGTTCTTC.

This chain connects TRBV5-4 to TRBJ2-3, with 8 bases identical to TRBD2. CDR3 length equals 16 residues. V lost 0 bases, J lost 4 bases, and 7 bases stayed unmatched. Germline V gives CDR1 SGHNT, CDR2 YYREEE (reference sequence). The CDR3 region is CASSLEGTSSPDTQYF. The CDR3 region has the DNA TGTGCCAGCAGCTTGGAGGGGACTAGTAGTCCAGATACGCAGTATTTT.

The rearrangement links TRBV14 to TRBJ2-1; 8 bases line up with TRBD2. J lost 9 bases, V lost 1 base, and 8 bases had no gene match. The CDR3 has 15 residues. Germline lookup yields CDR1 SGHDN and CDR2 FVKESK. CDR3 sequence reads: CASSQGGAGGFEQFF. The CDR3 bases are TGTGCCAGCAGCCAAGGTGGGGCGGGAGGATTTGAGCAGTTCTTC.

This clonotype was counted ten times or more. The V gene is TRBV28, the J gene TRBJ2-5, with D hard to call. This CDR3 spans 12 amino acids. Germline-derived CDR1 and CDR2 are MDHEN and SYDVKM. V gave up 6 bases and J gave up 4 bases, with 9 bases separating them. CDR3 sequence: CASSLLRETQYF. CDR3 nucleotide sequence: TGTGCCAGCAGCTTACTCAGAGAGACCCAGTACTTC.

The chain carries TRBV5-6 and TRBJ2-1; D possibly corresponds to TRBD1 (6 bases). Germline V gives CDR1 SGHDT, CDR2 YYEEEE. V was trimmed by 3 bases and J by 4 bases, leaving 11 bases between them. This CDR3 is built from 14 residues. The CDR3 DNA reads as TGTGCCAGCAGCTACACAGGACAGTACAATGAGCAGTTCTTC. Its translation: CASSYTGQYNEQFF. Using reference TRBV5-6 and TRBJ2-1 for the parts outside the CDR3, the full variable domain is DAGVTQSPTHLIKTRGQQVTLRCSPKSGHDTVSWYQQALGQGPQFIFQYYEEEERQRGNFPDRFSGHQFPNYSSELNVNALLLGDSALYLCASSYTGQYNEQFFGPGTRLTVL.

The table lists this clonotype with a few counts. The CDR3 sequence: CASSLRRGTGSYEQYF. The CDR3 DNA is TGTGCCAGCAGCTTAAGGCGCGGGACCGGGAGCTACGAGCAGTACTTC. V is TRBV7-2 and J is TRBJ2-7; weak D call: TRBD2 (6 bases). The CDR3 length is 16 residues. The germline V gene has CDR1 SGHTA and CDR2 FQGNSA. V shed 2 bases and J shed 3 bases, with 17 bases lying between them.

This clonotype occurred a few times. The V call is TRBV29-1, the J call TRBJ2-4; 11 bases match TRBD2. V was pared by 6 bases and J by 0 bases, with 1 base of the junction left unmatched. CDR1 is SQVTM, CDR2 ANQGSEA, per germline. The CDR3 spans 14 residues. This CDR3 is CSVGLAGAKNIQYF. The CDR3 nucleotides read TGCAGCGTCGGACTAGCGGGAGCCAAAAACATTCAGTACTTC.

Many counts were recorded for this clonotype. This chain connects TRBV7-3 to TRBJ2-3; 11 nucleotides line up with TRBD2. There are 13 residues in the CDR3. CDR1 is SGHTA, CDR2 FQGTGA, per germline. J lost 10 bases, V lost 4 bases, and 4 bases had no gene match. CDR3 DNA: TGTGCCAGCAGCTCACCGGGACTAGCGGCGCAGTATTTT. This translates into CASSSPGLAAQYF.

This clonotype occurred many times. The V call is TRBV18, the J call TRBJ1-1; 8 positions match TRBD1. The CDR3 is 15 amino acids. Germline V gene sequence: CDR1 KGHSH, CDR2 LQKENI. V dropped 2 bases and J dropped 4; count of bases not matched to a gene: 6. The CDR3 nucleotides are TGTGCCAGCTCACCAGCGGACAGGGATGGCACTGAAGCTTTCTTT. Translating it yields CASSPADRDGTEAFF.

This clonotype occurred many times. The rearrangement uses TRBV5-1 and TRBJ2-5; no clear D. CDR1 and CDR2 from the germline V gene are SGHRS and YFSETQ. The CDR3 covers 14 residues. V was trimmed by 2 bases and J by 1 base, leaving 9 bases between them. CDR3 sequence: CASSFSTAQETQYF. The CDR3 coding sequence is TGCGCCAGCAGCTTTAGTACCGCCCAAGAGACCCAGTACTTC.

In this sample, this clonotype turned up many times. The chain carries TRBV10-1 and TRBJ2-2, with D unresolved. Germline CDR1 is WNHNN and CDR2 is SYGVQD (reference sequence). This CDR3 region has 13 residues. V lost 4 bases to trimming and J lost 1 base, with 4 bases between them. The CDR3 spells CASSGGNTGELFF. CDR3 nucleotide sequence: TGCGCCAGCAGTGGAGGGAACACCGGGGAGCTGTTTTTT.

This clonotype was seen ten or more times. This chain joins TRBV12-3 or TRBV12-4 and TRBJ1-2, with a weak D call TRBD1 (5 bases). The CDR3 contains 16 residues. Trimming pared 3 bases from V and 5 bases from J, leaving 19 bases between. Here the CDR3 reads CASSLEVGMGGYGYTF. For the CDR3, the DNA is TGTGCCAGCAGTTTGGAGGTCGGGATGGGGGGGTATGGCTACACCTTC.

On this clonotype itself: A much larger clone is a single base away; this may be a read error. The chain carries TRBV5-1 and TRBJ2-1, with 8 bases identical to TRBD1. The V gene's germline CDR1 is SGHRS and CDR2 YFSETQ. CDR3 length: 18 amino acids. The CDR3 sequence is CASSLAAGGVESYNKQFF. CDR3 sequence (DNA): TGCGCCAGCAGCTTGGCCGCAGGGGGCGTCGAGTCCTACAATAAGCAGTTCTTC. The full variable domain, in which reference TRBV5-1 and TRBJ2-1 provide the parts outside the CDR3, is KAGVTQTPRYLIKTRGQQVTLSCSPISGHRSVSWYQQTPGQGLQFLFEYFSETQRNKGNFPGRFSGRQFSNSRSEMNVSTLELGDSALYLCASSLAAGGVESYNKQFFGPGTRLTVL.

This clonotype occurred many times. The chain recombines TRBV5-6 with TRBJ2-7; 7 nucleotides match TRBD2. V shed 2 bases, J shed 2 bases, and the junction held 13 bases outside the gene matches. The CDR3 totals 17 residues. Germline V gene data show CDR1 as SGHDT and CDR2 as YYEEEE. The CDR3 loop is CASSFGIRSGRPYEQYF. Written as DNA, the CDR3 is TGTGCCAGCAGCTTTGGAATTAGGTCCGGGAGGCCCTACGAGCAGTACTTC.

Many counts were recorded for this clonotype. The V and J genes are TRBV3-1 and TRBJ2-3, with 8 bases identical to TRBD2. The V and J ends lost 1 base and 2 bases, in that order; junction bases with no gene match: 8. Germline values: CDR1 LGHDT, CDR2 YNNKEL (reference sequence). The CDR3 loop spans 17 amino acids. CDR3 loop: CASSQGRSGRSTDTQYF. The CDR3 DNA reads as TGTGCCAGCAGCCAAGGGAGGAGCGGGAGATCCACAGATACGCAGTATTTT.

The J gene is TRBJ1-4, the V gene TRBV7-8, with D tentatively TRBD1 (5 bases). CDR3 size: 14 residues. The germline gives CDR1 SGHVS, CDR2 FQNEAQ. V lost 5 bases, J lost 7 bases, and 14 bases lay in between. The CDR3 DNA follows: TGTGCCAGCAGCGCGACAGCTACTTTTGAAAAACTGTTTTTT. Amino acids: CASSATATFEKLFF.

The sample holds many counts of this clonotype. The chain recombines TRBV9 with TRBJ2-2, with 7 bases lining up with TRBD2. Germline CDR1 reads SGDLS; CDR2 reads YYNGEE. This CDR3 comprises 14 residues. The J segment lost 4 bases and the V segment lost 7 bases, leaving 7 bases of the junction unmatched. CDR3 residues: CASRGSTSTGELFF. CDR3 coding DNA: TGTGCCAGCCGCGGGAGCACGAGCACCGGGGAGCTGTTTTTT.

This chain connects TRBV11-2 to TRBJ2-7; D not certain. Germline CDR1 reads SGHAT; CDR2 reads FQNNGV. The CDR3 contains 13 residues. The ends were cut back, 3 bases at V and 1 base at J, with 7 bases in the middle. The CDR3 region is CASSLIISYEQYF. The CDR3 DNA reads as TGTGCCAGCAGCTTGATCATTTCCTACGAGCAGTACTTC.

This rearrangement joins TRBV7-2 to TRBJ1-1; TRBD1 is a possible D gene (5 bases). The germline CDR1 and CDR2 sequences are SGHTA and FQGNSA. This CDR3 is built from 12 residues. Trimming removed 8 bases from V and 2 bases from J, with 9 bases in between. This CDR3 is CASSGYNTEAFF. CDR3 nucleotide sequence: TGTGCCAGCTCAGGGTACAACACTGAAGCTTTCTTT. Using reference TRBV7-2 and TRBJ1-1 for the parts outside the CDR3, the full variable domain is GAGVSQSPSNKVTEKGKDVELRCDPISGHTALYWYRQSLGQGLEFLIYFQGNSAPDKSGLPSDRFSAERTGGSVSTLTIQRTQQEDSAVYLCASSGYNTEAFFGQGTRLTVV.

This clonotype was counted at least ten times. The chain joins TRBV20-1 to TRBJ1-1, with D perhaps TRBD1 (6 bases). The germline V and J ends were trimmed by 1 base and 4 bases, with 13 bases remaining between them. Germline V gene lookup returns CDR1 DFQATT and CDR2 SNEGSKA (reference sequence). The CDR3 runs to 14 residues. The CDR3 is CSARGGGKGTEAFF. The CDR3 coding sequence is TGCAGTGCTAGAGGGGGGGGCAAGGGCACTGAAGCTTTCTTT.

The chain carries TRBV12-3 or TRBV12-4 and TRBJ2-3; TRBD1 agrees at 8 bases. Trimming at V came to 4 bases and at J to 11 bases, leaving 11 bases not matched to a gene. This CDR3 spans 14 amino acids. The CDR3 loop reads CASSSPWTGRRQYF. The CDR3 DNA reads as TGTGCCAGCAGTTCCCCCTGGACAGGGCGAAGGCAGTATTTT.

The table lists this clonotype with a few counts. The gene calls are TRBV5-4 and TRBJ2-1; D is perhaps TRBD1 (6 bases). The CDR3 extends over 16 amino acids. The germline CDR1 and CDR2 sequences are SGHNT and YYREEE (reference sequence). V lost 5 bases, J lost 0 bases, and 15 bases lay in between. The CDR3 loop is CASRHGTFGSYNEQFF. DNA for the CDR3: TGTGCCAGCAGACATGGGACATTTGGCTCCTACAATGAGCAGTTCTTC.

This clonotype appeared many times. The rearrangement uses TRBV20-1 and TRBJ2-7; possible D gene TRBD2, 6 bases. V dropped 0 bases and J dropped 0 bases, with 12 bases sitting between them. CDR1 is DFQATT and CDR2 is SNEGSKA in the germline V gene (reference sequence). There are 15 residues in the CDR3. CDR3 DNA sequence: TGCAGTGCTAGAGATATGGAGGGGAACTCCTACGAGCAGTACTTC. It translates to CSARDMEGNSYEQYF.

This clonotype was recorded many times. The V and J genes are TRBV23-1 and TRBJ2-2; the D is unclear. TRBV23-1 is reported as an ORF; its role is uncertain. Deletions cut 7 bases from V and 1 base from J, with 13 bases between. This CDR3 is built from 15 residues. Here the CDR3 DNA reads TGCGCCAGCACCCCCGGACCACAGAACACCGGGGAGCTGTTTTTT. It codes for CASTPGPQNTGELFF.

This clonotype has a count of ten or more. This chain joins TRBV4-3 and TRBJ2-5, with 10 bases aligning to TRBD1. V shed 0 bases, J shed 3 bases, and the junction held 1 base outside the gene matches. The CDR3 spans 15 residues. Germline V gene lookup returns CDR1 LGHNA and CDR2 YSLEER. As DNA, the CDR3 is TGCGCCAGCAGCCAAGAGACAGGGGGCAAAGAGACCCAGTACTTC. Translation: CASSQETGGKETQYF.

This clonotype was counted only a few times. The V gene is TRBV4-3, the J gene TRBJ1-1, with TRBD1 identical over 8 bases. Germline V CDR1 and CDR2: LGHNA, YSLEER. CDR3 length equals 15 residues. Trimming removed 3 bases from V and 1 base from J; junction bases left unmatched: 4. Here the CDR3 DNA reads TGCGCCAGCAGCCAGAGAGGACAGGGGAACACTGAAGCTTTCTTT. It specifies CASSQRGQGNTEAFF.

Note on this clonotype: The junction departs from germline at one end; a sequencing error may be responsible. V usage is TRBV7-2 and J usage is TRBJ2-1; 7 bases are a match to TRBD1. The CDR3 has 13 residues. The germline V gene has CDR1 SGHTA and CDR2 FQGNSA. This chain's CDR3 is CVSRRHRGNEQFF. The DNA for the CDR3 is TGTGTCAGCAGGCGGCACAGGGGCAATGAGCAGTTCTTC.

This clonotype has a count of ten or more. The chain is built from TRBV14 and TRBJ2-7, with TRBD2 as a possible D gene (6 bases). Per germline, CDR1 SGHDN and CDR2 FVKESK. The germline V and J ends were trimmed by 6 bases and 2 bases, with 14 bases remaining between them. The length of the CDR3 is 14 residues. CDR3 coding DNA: TGTGCCAGCAGACGGGCCGGGGGTCCCTACGAGCAGTACTTC. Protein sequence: CASRRAGGPYEQYF. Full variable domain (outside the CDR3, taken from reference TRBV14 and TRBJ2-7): EAGVTQFPSHSVIEKGQTVTLRCDPISGHDNLYWYRRVMGKEIKFLLHFVKESKQDESGMPNNRFLAERTGGTYSTLKVQPAELEDSGVYFCASRRAGGPYEQYFGPGTRLTVT.